The 2 T cell receptor beta chains in this list originate from one sample, sequenced in a study of CD8 T cells in ankylosing spondylitis (dated by TCRdb to about 2017). On the study overall, not on this receptor specifically: Blood from ankylosing spondylitis patients appeared to be characterized by a TCR beta motif composed of under ten highly homologous amino acid variants.

The library relied on 5' RACE. The data were produced on an Illumina HiSeq 2500. The raw public reads went through TCRdb reprocessing: fastp at Q25, MiXCR clone calling, in-frame beta chains kept. Under each unique CDR3 protein, matching rows form one entry showing the most common genes and DNA. The sample table holds approximately 400,000 distinct CDR3 sequences, of which roughly 27% were seen once. The ten top clones hold about 0.89% of the sample. For these TCRs, the target antigens are not known. Material: blood, either unsorted or a sorted T cell fraction (not recorded which). The receptors stem from a male donor with ankylosing spondylitis.

The genes are TRBV3-1 and TRBJ2-3; D ambiguous. Germline values: CDR1 LGHDT, CDR2 YNNKEL (reference sequence). V was pared by 0 bases and J by 2 bases, with 6 bases between. The CDR3 has 14 amino acids. DNA for the CDR3: TGTGCCAGCAGCCAAGAGGCCTACACAGATACGCAGTATTTT. It codes for CASSQEAYTDTQYF.

The chain employs TRBV5-1 and TRBJ1-3; D is undetermined. This CDR3 is 14 amino acids long. Germline loops: CDR1 SGHRS, CDR2 YFSETQ. Trimming shortened V by 4 bases and J by 4 bases, and 12 bases separated the two germline ends. Here the CDR3 reads CASSDTDSGNTIYF. The CDR3 region has the DNA TGCGCCAGCAGCGACACCGACTCAGGAAACACCATATATTTT.